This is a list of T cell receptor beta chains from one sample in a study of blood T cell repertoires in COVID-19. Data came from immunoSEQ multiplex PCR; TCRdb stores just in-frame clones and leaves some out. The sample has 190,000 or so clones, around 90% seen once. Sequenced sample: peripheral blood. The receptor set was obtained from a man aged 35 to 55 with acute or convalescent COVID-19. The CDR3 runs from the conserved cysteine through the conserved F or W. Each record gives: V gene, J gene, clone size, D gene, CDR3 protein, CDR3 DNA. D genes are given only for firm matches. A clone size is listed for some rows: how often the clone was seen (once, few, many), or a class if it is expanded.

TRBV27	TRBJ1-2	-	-	CASSFRDSSNYGYTF	TGTGCCAGCAGTTTCCGGGACTCATCTAACTATGGCTACACCTTC
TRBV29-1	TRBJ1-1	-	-	CSSTMAGGTTEAFF	TGCAGCTCCACTATGGCGGGGGGGACTACTGAAGCTTTCTTT
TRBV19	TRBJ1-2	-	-	CASSWGTDYGYTF	TGTGCCAGTAGCTGGGGGACTGACTATGGCTACACCTTC
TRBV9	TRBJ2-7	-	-	CASSVGRGGRHYEQYF	TGTGCCAGCAGCGTAGGTCGGGGAGGACGGCACTACGAGCAGTACTTC
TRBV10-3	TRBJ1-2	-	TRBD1	CAIRRGENRGNYGYTF	TGTGCCATCAGGCGGGGAGAAAACAGGGGAAACTATGGCTACACCTTC
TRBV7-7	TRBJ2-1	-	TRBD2	CASSLGSGGGNEQFF	TGTGCTAGCAGCTTAGGTAGCGGGGGGGGTAATGAGCAGTTCTTC
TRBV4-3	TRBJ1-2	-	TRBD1	CASSQDQDRGGINYGYTF	TGCGCCAGCAGCCAAGATCAGGACAGGGGCGGGATTAACTATGGCTACACCTTC
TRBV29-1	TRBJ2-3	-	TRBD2	CSVAGVTSGGANTQYF	TGCAGCGTTGCCGGGGTTACTAGCGGGGGGGCCAATACGCAGTATTTT
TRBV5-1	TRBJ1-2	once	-	CASREGNANYGYTF	TGCGCCAGCAGGGAGGGAAATGCTAACTATGGCTACACCTTC
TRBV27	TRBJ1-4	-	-	CASSKRQGTNEKLFF	TGTGCCAGCAGTAAAAGGCAGGGGACTAATGAAAAACTGTTTTTT
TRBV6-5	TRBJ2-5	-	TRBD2	CASSYSKAGGETQYF	TGTGCCAGCAGTTACTCGAAAGCCGGGGGGGAGACCCAGTACTTC
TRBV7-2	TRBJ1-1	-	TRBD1	CASSLTGGTEAFF	TGTGCCAGCAGCCTTACAGGGGGCACTGAAGCTTTCTTT
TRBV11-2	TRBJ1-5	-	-	CASSLTPGEGNQPQHF	TGTGCCAGCAGCTTAACTCCAGGGGAAGGGAATCAGCCCCAGCATTTT
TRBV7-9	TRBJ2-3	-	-	CASSPRSPSTDTQYF	TGTGCCAGCAGCCCCCGGTCCCCCAGCACAGATACGCAGTATTTT
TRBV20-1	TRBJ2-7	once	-	CSASSRGAISYEQYF	TGCAGTGCTAGTAGCAGGGGCGCAATCTCCTACGAGCAGTACTTC
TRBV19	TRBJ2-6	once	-	CASSIWARGANVLTF	TGTGCCAGTAGTATATGGGCACGCGGGGCCAACGTCCTGACTTTC
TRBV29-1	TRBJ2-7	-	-	CSVEDTSSSYEQYF	TGCAGCGTAGAGGACACGTCAAGCTCCTACGAGCAGTACTTC
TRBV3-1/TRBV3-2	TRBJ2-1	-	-	CASSQDPGVRDEQFF	TGTGCCAGCAGCCAAGATCCGGGGGTTCGGGATGAGCAGTTCTTC
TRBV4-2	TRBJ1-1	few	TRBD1	CASSQDHDRGGVTEAFF	TGTGCCAGCAGCCAAGATCATGACAGAGGGGGCGTCACTGAAGCTTTCTTT
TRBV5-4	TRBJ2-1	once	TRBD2	CASSPKGLAGVNEQFF	TGTGCCAGCAGCCCCAAGGGACTAGCGGGGGTTAATGAGCAGTTCTTC
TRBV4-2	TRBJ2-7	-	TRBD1	CASSHPAGTGGSGETYEQYF	TGTGCCAGCAGCCACCCAGCCGGGACAGGGGGCTCCGGAGAGACCTACGAGCAGTACTTC
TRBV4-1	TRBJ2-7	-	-	CASSQSVGSRGVYEQYF	TGCGCCAGCAGCCAATCTGTAGGGTCCCGCGGGGTCTACGAGCAGTACTTC
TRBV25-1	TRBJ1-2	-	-	CASSPTSILWGYTF	TGTGCCAGCAGTCCGACAAGTATCTTATGGGGCTACACCTTC
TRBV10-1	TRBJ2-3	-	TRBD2	CARGTSGPTSTDTQYF	TGCGCCCGCGGGACTAGCGGACCGACTAGCACAGATACGCAGTATTTT
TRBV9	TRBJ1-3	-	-	CASSVDLGAGNTIYF	TGTGCCAGCAGCGTAGATTTAGGGGCGGGAAACACCATATATTTT
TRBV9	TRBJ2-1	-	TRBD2	CASSLRLAGGSNEQFF	TGTGCCAGCAGCCTTCGACTAGCGGGGGGATCCAATGAGCAGTTCTTC
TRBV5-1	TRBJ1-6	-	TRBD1	CASSSPGQGNSPLHF	TGCGCCAGCAGCTCTCCGGGACAGGGGAATTCACCCCTCCACTTT
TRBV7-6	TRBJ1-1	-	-	CASSLELDRPFEAFF	TGTGCCAGCAGCTTAGAGTTAGACAGGCCCTTTGAAGCTTTCTTT
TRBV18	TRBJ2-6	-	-	CASSPLSPGANVLTF	TGTGCCAGCTCACCACTATCCCCTGGGGCCAACGTCCTGACTTTC
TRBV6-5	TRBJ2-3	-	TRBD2	CASRLAGPDTQYF	TGTGCCAGCAGGCTAGCGGGGCCAGATACGCAGTATTTT
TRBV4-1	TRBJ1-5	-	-	CASSQDPRAGQPQHF	TGCGCCAGCAGCCAAGATCCGCGGGCCGGTCAGCCCCAGCATTTT
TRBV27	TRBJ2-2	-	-	CASSLSAGAHGELFF	TGTGCCAGCAGTTTATCTGCGGGGGCCCACGGGGAGCTGTTTTTT
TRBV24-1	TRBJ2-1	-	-	CATSDPILTGDEQFF	TGTGCCACCAGTGATCCCATTCTGACCGGGGATGAGCAGTTCTTC